These 31 T cell receptor beta chains were sequenced from one sample in a study of cytomegalovirus exposure and HLA in healthy donors. The PCR had 60 Vbeta and 13 Jbeta primers. Sequencing was performed with immunoSEQ multiplex PCR; in TCRdb, only in-frame clones are kept and a portion is missing. Here the sample spans around 100,000 clones, roughly three quarters being singletons. The specimen was PBMCs. These receptors were taken from a woman aged 18-29 years in good health and CMV-seropositive.

CDR3 coding DNA: TGTGCCAGCTGGGAGGGCAGGGTGTTTTTGGAGACCCAGTACTTC. It yields the protein CASWEGRVFLETQYF. The chain uses TRBV2 and TRBJ2-5, with TRBD2 identical over 7 bases. Germline V gene sequence: CDR1 SNHLY, CDR2 FYNNEI. With V trimmed by 8 bases and J by 5 bases, 14 bases remained unmatched. This CDR3 is 15 amino acids long.

This chain uses TRBV18 with TRBJ1-4; no reliable D call. V was trimmed by 3 bases and J by 2 bases, leaving 7 bases between them. From germline, CDR1 is KGHSH and CDR2 LQKENI. The CDR3 runs to 14 residues. The CDR3 is CASSPRQTNEKLFF. CDR3 sequence (DNA): TGTGCCAGCTCACCGCGGCAGACTAATGAAAAACTGTTTTTT. Full variable domain (missing parts from reference TRBV18 and TRBJ1-4): NAGVMQNPRHLVRRRGQEARLRCSPMKGHSHVYWYRQLPEEGLKFMVYLQKENIIDESGMPKERFSAEFPKEGPSILRIQQVVRGDSAAYFCASSPRQTNEKLFFGSGTQLSVL.

The rearrangement links TRBV6-4 to TRBJ1-1, with D perhaps TRBD1 (6 bases). The CDR3 is made up of 14 amino acids. Per the germline V gene, CDR1 is MRHNA and CDR2 is SNTAGT. V lost 0 bases and J lost 5, with 10 bases in between. The CDR3 protein is CASSDSYRDTEAFF. The CDR3 DNA is TGTGCCAGCAGTGACTCCTACAGGGATACTGAAGCTTTCTTT.

Regarding this clone: At one end the junction does not follow the germline gene, possibly because of a read error. The rearrangement links TRBV6-6 to TRBJ1-1; possible D gene TRBD1, 6 bases. The CDR3 spans 14 residues. From germline, CDR1 is MNHNY and CDR2 SVGAGI (reference sequence). The CDR3 DNA follows: TGTGCCGGCAGTTACTCGGCCAGGGGAACTGAAGCTTTCTTT. The encoded protein is CAGSYSARGTEAFF.

This CDR3 is CASSPTGTGYIGYTF. In DNA form, the CDR3 reads TGTGCCAGCAGTCCCACCGGGACAGGGTACATTGGCTACACCTTC. The rearrangement uses TRBV27 and TRBJ1-2; 9 bases line up with TRBD1. CDR3 length equals 15 residues. In germline, CDR1 is MNHEY, CDR2 SMNVEV (reference sequence). V gave up 5 bases and J gave up 7 bases; unmatched junction bases: 11.

The rearrangement joins TRBV25-1 to TRBJ2-2; TRBD2 is a possible D gene (5 bases). Trimming removed 5 bases from V and 7 bases from J, with 20 bases in between. The CDR3 extends over 16 amino acids. Germline CDR1 and CDR2: MGHDK and SYGVNS. The CDR3 DNA is TGTGCCAGCAGTCTGTCCACGGGCGGGCCCCGCGGGGAGCTGTTTTTT. Its translation: CASSLSTGGPRGELFF. Complete variable domain (other parts from reference TRBV25-1 and TRBJ2-2): EADIYQTPRYLVIGTGKKITLECSQTMGHDKMYWYQQDPGMELHLIHYSYGVNSTEKGDLSSESTVSRIRTEHFPLTLESARPSHTSQYLCASSLSTGGPRGELFFGEGSRLTVL.

The rearrangement links TRBV2 to TRBJ2-7, with 9 bases lining up with TRBD2. The CDR3 has 14 amino acids. The V and J ends lost 5 bases and 7 bases, in that order; junction bases with no gene match: 9. Germline CDR1 SNHLY, CDR2 FYNNEI. The CDR3 here is CASSPTSGRGEQYF. CDR3 in DNA: TGTGCCAGCAGTCCTACTAGCGGGCGAGGGGAGCAGTACTTC. Full variable domain (rest looked up from reference TRBV2 and TRBJ2-7): EPEVTQTPSHQVTQMGQEVILRCVPISNHLYFYWYRQILGQKVEFLVSFYNNEISEKSEIFDDQFSVERPDGSNFTLKIRSTKLEDSAMYFCASSPTSGRGEQYFGPGTRLTVT.

CDR3 sequence reads: CASSLDLRGSYNEQFF. The CDR3 nucleotides are TGTGCCAGCAGCTTAGATTTGCGGGGGTCCTACAATGAGCAGTTCTTC. This sequence joins TRBV7-2 and TRBJ2-1; 7 bases are a match to TRBD2. The CDR3 covers 16 residues. The V gene's germline CDR1 is SGHTA and CDR2 FQGNSA. Trimming cost V 1 base and J 1 base; bases outside gene matches: 4.

V gene TRBV28 combines with J gene TRBJ1-4; maybe TRBD1 (6 bases). From germline, CDR1 is MDHEN and CDR2 SYDVKM. V lost 6 bases and J 3 bases, leaving 8 bases between the germline ends. The CDR3 runs to 13 residues. CDR3: CASRPGANEKLFF. DNA of the CDR3: TGTGCCAGCAGACCAGGGGCTAATGAAAAACTGTTTTTT.

The rearrangement uses TRBV5-5 and TRBJ2-5, with TRBD1 matching over 7 bases. V gave up 0 bases and J gave up 5 bases; unmatched junction bases: 4. The CDR3 is made up of 14 amino acids. Germline-derived CDR1 and CDR2 are SGHKS and YYEKEE (reference sequence). DNA of the CDR3: TGTGCCAGCAGCTTGGGGGCACAGGGGGAGACCCAGTACTTC. Protein product: CASSLGAQGETQYF.

This clone was seen only a few times. The V gene is TRBV25-1, the J gene TRBJ1-1, with a weak D call TRBD1 (5 bases). Germline values: CDR1 MGHDK, CDR2 SYGVNS. Trimming removed 4 bases at V and 6 bases at J, with 12 bases between. The CDR3 sequence is 13 residues long. The CDR3 loop reads CASSAVPGAEAFF. CDR3 DNA sequence: TGTGCCAGCAGTGCCGTCCCGGGGGCTGAAGCTTTCTTT.

The genes are TRBV6-1 and TRBJ2-3; perhaps TRBD1 as D (5 bases). The V end was cut by 5 bases, the J end by 2 bases, with 11 bases between. The CDR3 extends over 14 amino acids. From germline, CDR1 is MNHNS and CDR2 SASEGT. The CDR3 region has the DNA TGTGCCAGCAGTAAGGGGTCCCCCACAGATACGCAGTATTTT. It encodes CASSKGSPTDTQYF.

This clone was seen a few times. This sequence joins TRBV2 and TRBJ2-7; D perhaps matches TRBD1 (6 bases). CDR1 and CDR2 (germline): SNHLY, FYNNEI. CDR3 length equals 14 residues. Trimming took off 4 bases at V and 1 base at J, with 11 bases between the two ends. In DNA, the CDR3 is TGTGCCAGCAGTGTACAGGGCGATTCCTACGAGCAGTACTTC. Translated, it gives CASSVQGDSYEQYF.

This clone was counted a few times. The V gene is TRBV6-5, the J gene TRBJ2-5; TRBD1 is a possible D gene (5 bases). The CDR3 is made up of 13 amino acids. Deletions cut 7 bases from V and 4 bases from J, with 13 bases between. Germline V gene sequence: CDR1 MNHEY, CDR2 SVGAGI. The CDR3 DNA follows: TGTGCCAGCAACTTAGGGGCTAGAGAGACCCAGTACTTC. This codes for CASNLGARETQYF.

The rearrangement links TRBV6-5 to TRBJ1-1, with TRBD1 identical over 7 bases. The junction had 11 bases not matched to a gene; V was cut back by 0 bases and J by 10 bases. The germline gives CDR1 MNHEY, CDR2 SVGAGI. The CDR3 covers 15 residues. Here the CDR3 DNA reads TGTGCCAGCAGTTACTCGCGACAGGGAAGGGATCCAGCTTTCTTT. This codes for CASSYSRQGRDPAFF.

The chain links TRBV7-9 to TRBJ1-1; 8 bases are a match to TRBD1. V lost 0 bases to trimming and J lost 7 bases; unmatched junction nucleotides: 1. The CDR3 has 13 residues. Germline V gene lookup returns CDR1 SEHNR and CDR2 FQNEAQ (reference sequence). The CDR3 bases are TGTGCCAGCAGCTTAGCACAGGGGGATGAAGCTTTCTTT. Amino acid sequence: CASSLAQGDEAFF. Variable domain in full (rest from reference TRBV7-9 and TRBJ1-1): DTGVSQNPRHKITKRGQNVTFRCDPISEHNRLYWYRQTLGQGPEFLTYFQNEAQLEKSRLLSDRFSAERPKGSFSTLEIQRTEQGDSAMYLCASSLAQGDEAFFGQGTRLTVV.

The genes are TRBV7-3 and TRBJ1-4; 9 nucleotides agree with TRBD1. The CDR3 has 15 amino acids. The germline gives CDR1 SGHTA, CDR2 FQGTGA. The ends lost 4 bases at V and 6 bases at J; junction bases unmatched: 6. The DNA for the CDR3 is TGTGCCAGCAGCTACAGGGGGCGCAAGGATGAAAAACTGTTTTTT. Translation gives CASSYRGRKDEKLFF.

The V and J genes are TRBV9 and TRBJ2-7, with 9 nucleotides matching TRBD1. The CDR3 covers 14 residues. J gave up 1 base and V 4 bases, and 3 bases lay outside the gene matches. Germline V lookup: CDR1 SGDLS, CDR2 YYNGEE. CDR3: CASSLGQGSYEQYF. CDR3 DNA sequence: TGTGCCAGCAGCCTCGGACAGGGGTCCTACGAGCAGTACTTC. The whole variable domain, remainder taken from reference TRBV9 and TRBJ2-7, is DSGVTQTPKHLITATGQRVTLRCSPRSGDLSVYWYQQSLDQGLQFLIQYYNGEERAKGNILERFSAQQFPDLHSELNLSSLELGDSALYFCASSLGQGSYEQYFGPGTRLTVT.

The rearrangement links TRBV5-4 to TRBJ2-1; TRBD2 agrees at 11 bases. The junction had 7 bases not matched to a gene; V was cut back by 3 bases and J by 2 bases. This CDR3 comprises 17 residues. Germline V gives CDR1 SGHNT, CDR2 YYREEE (reference sequence). This chain's CDR3 is CASSSATSGNPYNEQFF. The CDR3 DNA sequence: TGTGCCAGCAGCTCCGCGACTAGCGGGAATCCCTACAATGAGCAGTTCTTC.

The chain couples TRBV11-3 to TRBJ2-7; 8 bases fit TRBD1. This CDR3 region has 16 residues. With V trimmed by 4 bases and J by 4 bases, 12 bases remained unmatched. Germline lookup yields CDR1 SGHNT and CDR2 YENEEA. CDR3 in DNA: TGTGCCAGCAGCTCAAGCTTACAGGGGGGTAAATACGAGCAGTACTTC. Translated, it gives CASSSSLQGGKYEQYF.

The chain joins TRBV10-3 to TRBJ1-3, with D possibly TRBD1 on 5 matching bases. The V gene lost 3 bases and the J gene lost 8 bases, with 14 bases spanning the gap. This CDR3 has 14 amino acids. CDR1 is ENHRY and CDR2 is SYGVKD in the germline V gene. CDR3 DNA: TGTGCCATCAGTGAACGGGGGTTCCAAGACACCATATATTTT. This encodes CAISERGFQDTIYF.

The genes are TRBV15 and TRBJ1-2; D is unclear. The CDR3 contains 14 residues. Germline V gene data show CDR1 as LNHNV and CDR2 as YYDKDF (reference sequence). The V gene lost 5 bases and the J gene lost 4 bases, with 14 bases spanning the gap. This CDR3 is CATSPSGGGYGYTF. In DNA form, the CDR3 reads TGTGCCACCAGCCCTTCGGGTGGTGGCTATGGCTACACCTTC.

This chain joins TRBV7-9 and TRBJ1-1; weak D call: TRBD1 (6 bases). Trimming shortened V by 5 bases and J by 1 base, and 20 bases separated the two germline ends. Per the germline V gene, CDR1 is SEHNR and CDR2 is FQNEAQ (reference sequence). This CDR3 contains 17 residues. The DNA of the CDR3 is TGTGCCAGCAGCCCCGAGGTTGGGGGGGCTCGGAACACTGAAGCTTTCTTT. Amino acids: CASSPEVGGARNTEAFF.

The chain has TRBV4-2 and TRBJ2-5; 11 bases are a match to TRBD2. Germline V gene data show CDR1 as LGHNA and CDR2 as YNFKEQ. CDR3 length: 17 residues. Trimming removed 0 bases from V and 4 bases from J; junction bases left unmatched: 7. The DNA for the CDR3 is TGTGCCAGCAGCCAAGATGGTAGCGGGAGGGCCCTAGAGACCCAGTACTTC. Its translation is CASSQDGSGRALETQYF.

There are a few counts of this clone. The chain employs TRBV14 and TRBJ1-1, with a tentative D call TRBD1 (5 bases). The V end was cut by 5 bases, the J end by 3 bases, with 10 bases between. The V gene's germline CDR1 is SGHDN and CDR2 FVKESK. The CDR3 spans 13 residues. As DNA, the CDR3 is TGTGCCAGCAGCTGGGGGAGGGACACTGAAGCTTTCTTT. Its protein is CASSWGRDTEAFF.

This chain joins TRBV27 and TRBJ1-1, with D uncertain. CDR3 length: 13 amino acids. V lost 3 bases to trimming and J lost 7 bases, with 12 bases between them. The V gene's germline CDR1 is MNHEY and CDR2 SMNVEV (reference sequence). CDR3 in amino acids: CASSLSPNGEAFF. The CDR3 coding sequence is TGTGCCAGCAGTTTGAGTCCGAACGGTGAAGCTTTCTTT.

This clone was counted once. The chain recombines TRBV7-3 with TRBJ1-2; D not resolved. The CDR3 is 14 residues long. V lost 1 base to trimming and J lost 2 bases, with 8 bases between them. Looked up from germline, CDR1 is SGHTA and CDR2 is FQGTGA. The CDR3 coding sequence is TGTGCCAGCAGCTTAAACGGAGGAAACTATGGCTACACCTTC. It is translated as CASSLNGGNYGYTF.

V gene TRBV19 combines with J gene TRBJ2-7, with 13 bases that match TRBD2. The CDR3 spans 14 residues. Germline V gene lookup returns CDR1 LNHDA and CDR2 SQIVND (reference sequence). V lost 5 bases and J lost 5; bases outside the gene matches: 3. The CDR3 region is CASSPGLAGDEQYF. For the CDR3, the DNA is TGTGCCAGTAGTCCAGGACTAGCGGGAGACGAGCAGTACTTC.

This chain connects TRBV30 to TRBJ1-3; D gene unclear. Trimming pared 2 bases from V and 0 bases from J, leaving 8 bases between. The CDR3 loop spans 14 amino acids. Germline CDR1 reads GTSNPN; CDR2 reads SVGIG (reference sequence). The CDR3 DNA sequence: TGTGCCTGGAGTCTTAAGAGCTCTGGAAACACCATATATTTT. As protein: CAWSLKSSGNTIYF.

This chain connects TRBV7-9 to TRBJ2-3; D is unclear. V lost 4 bases and J 6 bases, leaving 8 bases between the germline ends. Germline CDR1 is SEHNR and CDR2 is FQNEAQ (reference sequence). The CDR3 sequence is 12 residues long. CDR3 sequence: CASSYSLDTQYF. CDR3 bases: TGTGCCAGCAGCTACTCGTTGGATACGCAGTATTTT.

This chain links TRBV7-9 with TRBJ2-1; 9 nucleotides agree with TRBD2. This CDR3 contains 15 residues. The germline V gene encodes CDR1 SEHNR and CDR2 FQNEAQ (reference sequence). V trimming: 4 bases; J trimming: 1 base; junction bases outside the gene matches: 2. For the CDR3, the DNA is TGTGCCAGCAGCTACCTAGCGGGATCCTACAATGAGCAGTTCTTC. It translates to CASSYLAGSYNEQFF.